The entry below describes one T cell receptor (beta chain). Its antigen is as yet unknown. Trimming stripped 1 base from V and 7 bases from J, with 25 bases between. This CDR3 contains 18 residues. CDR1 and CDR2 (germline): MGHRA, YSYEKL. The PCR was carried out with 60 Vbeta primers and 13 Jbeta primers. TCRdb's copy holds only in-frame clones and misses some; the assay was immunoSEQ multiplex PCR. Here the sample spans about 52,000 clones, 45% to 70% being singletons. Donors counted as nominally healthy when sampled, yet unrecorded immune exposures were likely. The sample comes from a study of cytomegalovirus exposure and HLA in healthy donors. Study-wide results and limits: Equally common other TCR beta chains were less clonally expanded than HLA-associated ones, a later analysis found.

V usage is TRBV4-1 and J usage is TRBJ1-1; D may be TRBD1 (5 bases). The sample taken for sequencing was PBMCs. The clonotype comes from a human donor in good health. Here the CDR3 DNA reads TGCGCCAGCAGCCAAGCCCCCCCAGGGCCCTTACCTGCTAATGAAGCTTTCTTT. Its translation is CASSQAPPGPLPANEAFF.